This T cell receptor beta chain was obtained from a study of blood T cell repertoires in COVID-19. As for the study in general: Whether acute or convalescent, the COVID-19 samples came from the United States, Italy and Spain. T cells, B-cell-depleted T cells, or PBMCs provided the cDNA or gDNA that served as material.

V lost 5 bases, J lost 11 bases, and 6 bases stayed unmatched. There are 12 residues in the CDR3. Germline V gene lookup returns CDR1 MNHEY and CDR2 SVGAGI. This table comes from immunoSEQ multiplex PCR, and its TCRdb copy is limited to in-frame clones, with some not included. The table shows roughly 200,000 clones, with roughly four fifths occurring only once. The origin of this receptor is a human donor in a cohort sampled during active COVID-19. Input material: peripheral blood. V gene TRBV6-5 combines with J gene TRBJ1-1, with TRBD1 matching 9 bases. CDR3 in amino acids: CASSTRQGGAFF. The CDR3 DNA is TGTGCCAGCAGTACCCGACAGGGGGGGGCTTTCTTT.